These 5 T cell receptor beta chains came from one sample sequenced in a study of CD8 T cells in Susac syndrome. With random hexamers, reverse transcription was performed on about 0.5 to 1 ug of RNA. TCRdb re-derived calls from the immunoSEQ multiplex PCR reads in MiXCR, one entry per CDR3 protein. The sample carries about 69,000 distinct CDR3 sequences, 90% to 95% recorded once. Sequences were obtained from CD8+ T cells from PBMCs. These receptors came from a human donor with multiple sclerosis.

Worth noting for this clonotype: A read error may account for a junction end that differs from germline. The V and J genes are TRBV7-7 and TRBJ1-2, with 9 bases matching TRBD1. The CDR3 is 17 residues long. CDR1 is SSHAT, CDR2 FNYEAQ, per germline (reference sequence). CDR3 loop: CASSLADRDRVLLGYTF. For the CDR3, the DNA is TGTGCTAGCAGCTTAGCGGACCGGGACAGGGTTCTCCTTGGCTACACCTTC.

The rearrangement joins TRBV27 to TRBJ2-7; the D gene could be TRBD1 or TRBD2 (5 bases each). The V end was cut by 2 bases, the J end by 5 bases, with 10 bases between. The CDR3 runs to 13 residues. In germline, CDR1 is MNHEY, CDR2 SMNVEV (reference sequence). The chain's CDR3 is CASSLQGADEQYF. The DNA for the CDR3 is TGTGCCAGCAGTTTACAGGGAGCCGACGAGCAGTACTTC.

This clonotype was found a few times. The chain uses TRBV30 and TRBJ2-7, with D perhaps assigned TRBD1 or TRBD2 (5 bases each). The CDR3 has 13 residues. CDR1 is GTSNPN and CDR2 is SVGIG in the germline V gene (reference sequence). The V and J ends lost 3 bases and 2 bases respectively, with 11 bases between them. DNA for the CDR3: TGTGCCTGGAGGGGGACGGGAACCTACGAGCAGTACTTC. Amino acid sequence: CAWRGTGTYEQYF.

The chain joins TRBV11-2 to TRBJ2-7; 9 bases are a match to TRBD2. This CDR3 contains 15 residues. V lost 1 base to trimming and J lost 5 bases; unmatched junction nucleotides: 6. From germline, CDR1 is SGHAT and CDR2 FQNNGV. In DNA form, the CDR3 reads TGTGCCAGCAGCTTAGTTGCGGGAGGGCCGGACGAGCAGTACTTC. This translates into CASSLVAGGPDEQYF.

The V and J genes are TRBV20-1 and TRBJ1-3; D remains ambiguous. The germline V and J ends were trimmed by 1 base and 2 bases, with 12 bases remaining between them. Germline CDR1 reads DFQATT; CDR2 reads SNEGSKA (reference sequence). The CDR3 is 15 residues long. The DNA for the CDR3 is TGCAGTGCTAGAGCGAGGGTGAACCCTGGAAACACCATATATTTT. Translating gives CSARARVNPGNTIYF.